This TCR beta chain was profiled in a study of blood T cell repertoires in COVID-19. This CDR3 has 14 amino acids. Per the germline V gene, CDR1 is SEHNR and CDR2 is FQNEAQ (reference sequence). With V trimmed by 4 bases and J by 1 base, 3 bases remained unmatched. Measured with immunoSEQ multiplex PCR; TCRdb has only the in-frame clones, and not every one. The table records more than 300,000 clones, 88% of them present only once. The rearrangement uses TRBV7-9 and TRBJ1-1, with 7 bases identical to TRBD1. The sequence was collected from a woman aged 18-29 years who had recovered from COVID-19. The sequencing sample was made of PBMCs or T cells enriched from blood (not recorded which). The CDR3 DNA follows: TGTGCCAGCAGCTCCGGGACAGCGAACACTGAAGCTTTCTTT. It yields the protein CASSSGTANTEAFF.